Listed below are T cell receptor beta chains from one sample, sequenced in a study of post-analysis software for immune sequencing data. TCRdb re-analysed the PCR reads in MiXCR, keeping a single row per CDR3 protein. This table holds some 800,000 distinct CDR3 sequences, 46% found once. Sequenced sample: blood. The receptors were gathered from a girl under 18 with multiple sclerosis. Both conserved end residues are part of each CDR3. Each record gives: V gene, clone size, D gene, J gene, CDR3 DNA, CDR3 protein. A D gene is named only where the DNA matches it firmly. Clone size is shown for a subset of rows, as once, few, many or a class of expanded clone.

TRBV2	NA	NA	TRBJ2-7	TGTGCCAGCAGTGACCGAAACTACGAGCAGTACTTC	CASSDRNYEQYF
TRBV7-9	once	NA	TRBJ2-2	TGTGCCAGCAGCTGGACAGACTATAACACCGGGGAGCTGTTTTTT	CASSWTDYNTGELFF
TRBV19	NA	NA	TRBJ1-6	TGTGCCAGTGCCCGAACGGGTTCACCCCTCCACTTT	CASARTGSPLHF
TRBV6-5	NA	NA	TRBJ2-1	TGTGCCAGCAGAGGGCTCGTCCCCGGAGATGAGCAGTTCTTC	CASRGLVPGDEQFF
TRBV7-9	NA	TRBD2	TRBJ2-1	TGTGCCAGCAGCTTAGGGTCGATAGCGGGAGTGTGGCATGAGCAGTTCTTC	CASSLGSIAGVWHEQFF
TRBV7-8	NA	NA	TRBJ2-7	TGTGCCAGCTGCGCCGCCCTAGGCCGTGCATGTGAGCAGTACTTC	CASCAALGRACEQYF
TRBV28	NA	TRBD1	TRBJ2-5	TGTGCCAGCAGCAAAACAGGGGGACGGTCACAAGAGACCCAGTACTTC	CASSKTGGRSQETQYF
TRBV20-1	NA	TRBD2	TRBJ2-1	TGCAGTACCTTAGCGGGAGGGCCTGGGAATGAGCAGTTCTTC	CSTLAGGPGNEQFF
TRBV5-1	NA	NA	TRBJ2-6	TGCGCCAGCAGCACGACAGTTATGTCTGGGGCCAACGTCCTGACTTTC	CASSTTVMSGANVLTF
TRBV10-3	NA	TRBD2	TRBJ2-5	TGTGCCATCAGTGTAAAGGCTAGCGGGAGGCAAGAGACCCAGTACTTC	CAISVKASGRQETQYF
TRBV29-1	NA	NA	TRBJ1-2	TGCAGCGTTTCCTCAGGGTACGATCTGTCTAACTATGGCTACACCTTC	CSVSSGYDLSNYGYTF
TRBV15	NA	NA	TRBJ2-1	TGTGCCACCAGCAGAGATCGGCCGGACAATGAGCAGTTCTTC	CATSRDRPDNEQFF
TRBV20-1	NA	NA	TRBJ2-7	TGCAGTGCTAGTCCCCAATCTGCCTCCCACTACGAGCAGTACTTC	CSASPQSASHYEQYF
TRBV4-1	few	NA	TRBJ2-1	TGCGCCAGCAGCCCTGGGACCCCTGATGAGCAGTTCTTC	CASSPGTPDEQFF
TRBV6-1	NA	NA	TRBJ2-1	TGTGCCAGCAGTGCCGCGGGACGGATTTACAATGAGCAGTTCTTC	CASSAAGRIYNEQFF
TRBV5-1	NA	TRBD1	TRBJ2-7	TGCGCCAGCAGCTTGGAAATGGACAGGGAAGTATACGAGCAGTACTTC	CASSLEMDREVYEQYF
TRBV6-5	NA	NA	TRBJ2-5	TGTGCCAGCAGTTCGGCTGGTGGGGGAGAGACCCAGTACTTC	CASSSAGGGETQYF
TRBV12-3/TRBV12-4	NA	TRBD2	TRBJ2-5	TGTGCCAGCAGTGCCTACACTAGCGGGAGGGAAGGCTTTGAGACCCAGTACTTC	CASSAYTSGREGFETQYF
TRBV20-1	NA	TRBD2	TRBJ2-3	TGCAGTGCTACTTCACCTAGCGGGATTGGTACAGATACGCAGTATTTT	CSATSPSGIGTDTQYF
TRBV6-2/TRBV6-3	NA	NA	TRBJ2-6	TGTGCCAGCAGTTATATGACTGGAGGGGTTCTACCTGGGGCCAACGTCCTGACTTTC	CASSYMTGGVLPGANVLTF
TRBV11-2	NA	NA	TRBJ2-3	TGTGCCAGCAGCCCTAGTGCCCACGGGGGCACAGATACGCAGTATTTT	CASSPSAHGGTDTQYF